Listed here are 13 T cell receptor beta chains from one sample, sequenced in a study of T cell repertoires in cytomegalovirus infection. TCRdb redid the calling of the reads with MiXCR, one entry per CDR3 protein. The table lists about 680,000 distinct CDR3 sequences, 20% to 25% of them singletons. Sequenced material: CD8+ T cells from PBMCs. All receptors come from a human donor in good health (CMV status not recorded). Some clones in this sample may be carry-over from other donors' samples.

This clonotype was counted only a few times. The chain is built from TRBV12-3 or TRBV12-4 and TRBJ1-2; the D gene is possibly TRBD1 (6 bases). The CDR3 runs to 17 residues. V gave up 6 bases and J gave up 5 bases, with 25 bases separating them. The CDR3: CASRPPLGQLWGYGYTF. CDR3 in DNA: TGTGCCAGCAGACCCCCCCTCGGACAGCTTTGGGGGTATGGCTACACCTTC.

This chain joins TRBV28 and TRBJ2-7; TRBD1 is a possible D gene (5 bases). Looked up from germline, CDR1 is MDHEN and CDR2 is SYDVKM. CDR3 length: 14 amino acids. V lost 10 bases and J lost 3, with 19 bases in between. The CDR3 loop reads CATSGHKSSYEQYV. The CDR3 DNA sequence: TGTGCCACCTCAGGACACAAATCTAGCTACGAGCAGTACGTC.

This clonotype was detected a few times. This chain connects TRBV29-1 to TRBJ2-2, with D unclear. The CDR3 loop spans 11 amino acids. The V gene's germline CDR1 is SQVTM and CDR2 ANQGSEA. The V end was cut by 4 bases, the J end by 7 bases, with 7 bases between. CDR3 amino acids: CSVGVGGELFF. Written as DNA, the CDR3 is TGCAGCGTTGGAGTAGGCGGGGAGCTGTTTTTT.

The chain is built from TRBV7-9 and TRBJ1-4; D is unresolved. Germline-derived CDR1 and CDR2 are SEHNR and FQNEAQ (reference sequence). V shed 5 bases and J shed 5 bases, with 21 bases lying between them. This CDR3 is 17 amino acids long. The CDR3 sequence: CASSPRAPGILNEKLFF. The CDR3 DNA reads TGTGCCAGCAGCCCGAGGGCCCCCGGAATCCTAAATGAAAAACTGTTTTTT. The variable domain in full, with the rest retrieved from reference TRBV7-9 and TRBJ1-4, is DTGVSQNPRHKITKRGQNVTFRCDPISEHNRLYWYRQTLGQGPEFLTYFQNEAQLEKSRLLSDRFSAERPKGSFSTLEIQRTEQGDSAMYLCASSPRAPGILNEKLFFGSGTQLSVL.

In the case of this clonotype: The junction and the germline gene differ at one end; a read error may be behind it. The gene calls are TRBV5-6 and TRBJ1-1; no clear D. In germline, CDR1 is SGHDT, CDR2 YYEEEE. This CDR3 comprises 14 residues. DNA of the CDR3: TGTGCTAGCAGACCGAAAGGAGAGAACACTGAAGCTTTCTTT. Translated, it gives CASRPKGENTEAFF.

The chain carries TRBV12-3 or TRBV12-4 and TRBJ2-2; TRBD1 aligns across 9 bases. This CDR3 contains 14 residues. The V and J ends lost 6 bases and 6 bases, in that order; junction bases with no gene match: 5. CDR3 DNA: TGTGCCAGCAGAGGACAGGGGCAAGCCGGGGAGCTGTTTTTT. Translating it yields CASRGQGQAGELFF.

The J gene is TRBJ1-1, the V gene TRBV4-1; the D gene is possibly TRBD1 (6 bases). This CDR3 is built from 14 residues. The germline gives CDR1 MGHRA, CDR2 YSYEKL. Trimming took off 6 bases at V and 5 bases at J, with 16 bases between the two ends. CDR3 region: CASSPGRGETEAFF. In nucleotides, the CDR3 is TGCGCCAGCAGTCCCGGCAGGGGCGAGACTGAAGCTTTCTTT.

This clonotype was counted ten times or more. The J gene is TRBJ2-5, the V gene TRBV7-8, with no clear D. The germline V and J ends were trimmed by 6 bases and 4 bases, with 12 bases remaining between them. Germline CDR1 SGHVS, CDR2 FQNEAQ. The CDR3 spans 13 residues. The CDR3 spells CASRTELIETQYF. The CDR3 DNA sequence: TGTGCCAGCAGAACGGAGCTCATAGAGACCCAGTACTTC. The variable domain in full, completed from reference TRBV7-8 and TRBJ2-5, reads GAGVSQSPRYKVAKRGQDVALRCDPISGHVSLFWYQQALGQGPEFLTYFQNEAQLDKSGLPSDRFFAERPEGSVSTLKIQRTQQEDSAVYLCASRTELIETQYFGPGTRLLVL.

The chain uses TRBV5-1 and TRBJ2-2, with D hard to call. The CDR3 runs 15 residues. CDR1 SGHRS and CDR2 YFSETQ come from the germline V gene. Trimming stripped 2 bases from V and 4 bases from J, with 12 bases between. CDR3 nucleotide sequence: TGCGCCAGCAGCTTATGGGATCGGACCACCGGGGAGCTGTTTTTT. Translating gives CASSLWDRTTGELFF.

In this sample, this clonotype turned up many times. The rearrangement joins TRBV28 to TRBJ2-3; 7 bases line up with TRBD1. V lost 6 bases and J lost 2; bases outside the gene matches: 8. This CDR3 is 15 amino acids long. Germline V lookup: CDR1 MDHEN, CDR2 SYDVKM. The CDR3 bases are TGTGCCAGCAGACCTAGGGACAGCTACACAGATACGCAGTATTTT. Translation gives CASRPRDSYTDTQYF.

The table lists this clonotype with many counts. The CDR3 sequence is CASSPPAALRLETQYF. For the CDR3, the DNA is TGTGCCAGCAGCCCCCCCGCCGCCCTCCGGTTGGAGACCCAGTACTTC. The rearrangement joins TRBV7-8 to TRBJ2-5; D is uncertain. V gave up 5 bases and J gave up 5 bases, with 21 bases separating them. Per germline, CDR1 SGHVS and CDR2 FQNEAQ. The length of the CDR3 is 16 residues. Full variable domain (outside the CDR3, taken from reference TRBV7-8 and TRBJ2-5): GAGVSQSPRYKVAKRGQDVALRCDPISGHVSLFWYQQALGQGPEFLTYFQNEAQLDKSGLPSDRFFAERPEGSVSTLKIQRTQQEDSAVYLCASSPPAALRLETQYFGPGTRLLVL.

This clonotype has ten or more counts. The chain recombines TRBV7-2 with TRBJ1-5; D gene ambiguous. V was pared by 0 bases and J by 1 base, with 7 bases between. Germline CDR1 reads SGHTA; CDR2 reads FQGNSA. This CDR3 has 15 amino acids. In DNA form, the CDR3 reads TGTGCCAGCAGCTTAGCGGGAGGCAGCAATCAGCCCCAGCATTTT. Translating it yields CASSLAGGSNQPQHF.

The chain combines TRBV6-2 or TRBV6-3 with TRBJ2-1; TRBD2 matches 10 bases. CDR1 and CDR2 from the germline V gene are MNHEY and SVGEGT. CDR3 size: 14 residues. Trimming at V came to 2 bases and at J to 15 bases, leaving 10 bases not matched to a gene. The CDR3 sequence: CASSYGLSGGARFF. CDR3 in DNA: TGTGCCAGCAGTTACGGGCTGAGCGGGGGGGCCAGGTTCTTC.